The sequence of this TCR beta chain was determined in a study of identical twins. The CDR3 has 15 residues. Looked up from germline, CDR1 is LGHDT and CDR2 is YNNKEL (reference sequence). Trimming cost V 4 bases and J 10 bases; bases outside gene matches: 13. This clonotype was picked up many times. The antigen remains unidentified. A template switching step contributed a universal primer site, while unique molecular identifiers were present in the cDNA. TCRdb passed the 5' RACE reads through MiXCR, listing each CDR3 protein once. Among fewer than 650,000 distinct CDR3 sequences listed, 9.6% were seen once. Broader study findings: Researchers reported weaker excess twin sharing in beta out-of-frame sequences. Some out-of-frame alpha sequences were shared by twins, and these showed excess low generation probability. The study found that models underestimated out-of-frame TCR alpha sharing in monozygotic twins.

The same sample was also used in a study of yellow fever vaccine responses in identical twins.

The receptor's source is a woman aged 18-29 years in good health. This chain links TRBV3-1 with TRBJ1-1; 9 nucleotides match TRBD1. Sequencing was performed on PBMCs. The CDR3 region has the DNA TGTGCCAGCAGCCCTCAGGGAAGATTGGGACAGGGAGCTTTCTTT. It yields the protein CASSPQGRLGQGAFF.